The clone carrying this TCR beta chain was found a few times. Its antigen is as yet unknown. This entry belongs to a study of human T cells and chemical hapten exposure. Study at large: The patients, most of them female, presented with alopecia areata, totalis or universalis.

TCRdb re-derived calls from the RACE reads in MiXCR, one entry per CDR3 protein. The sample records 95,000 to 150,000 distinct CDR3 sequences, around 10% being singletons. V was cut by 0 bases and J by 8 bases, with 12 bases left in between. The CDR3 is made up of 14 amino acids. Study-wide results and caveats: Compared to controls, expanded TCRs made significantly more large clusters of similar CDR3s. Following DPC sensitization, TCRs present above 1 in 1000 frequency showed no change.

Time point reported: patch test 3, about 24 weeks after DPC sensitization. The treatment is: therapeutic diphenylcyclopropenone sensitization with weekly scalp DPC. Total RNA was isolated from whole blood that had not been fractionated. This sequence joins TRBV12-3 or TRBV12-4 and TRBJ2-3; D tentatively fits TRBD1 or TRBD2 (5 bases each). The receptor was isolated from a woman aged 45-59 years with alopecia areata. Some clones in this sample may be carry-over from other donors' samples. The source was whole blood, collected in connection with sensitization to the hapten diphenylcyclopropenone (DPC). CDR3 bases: TGTGCCAGCAGTTTAGCGGGGGAACGGGGTACGCAGTATTTT. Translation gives CASSLAGERGTQYF.